The T cell receptor beta chain described here comes from a study of Ad26.COV2.S vaccination and SARS-CoV-2 variants. Study in general: Participants got Ad26.COV2.S intramuscularly, once or twice 56 days apart.

Findings and limits, study-wide: Reported findings describe substantial breadth in spike-specific CD8+ and CD4+ T cell responses following vaccination. There was a possibility that the TCR breadth and depth analyses underestimated total T cell responses.

Profiling relied on immunoSEQ multiplex PCR, and the TCRdb table lists in-frame clones only, not all of them. The table lists 400,000 to 450,000 clones, 90% of them singletons. The CDR3 extends over 16 amino acids. CDR1 is SGHRS and CDR2 is YFSETQ in the germline V gene. Trimming removed 0 bases from V and 5 bases from J; junction bases left unmatched: 5. This clone occurred a few times. Its matching antigen is unknown. Treatment: roughly 18 received Ad26.COV2.S at low or high dose, single or two shots; about five received placebo; per-sample allocation not given. The investigators took samples on day 63 after the first vaccine or placebo injection.

Sequencing was performed on peripheral blood, taken in a trial of Ad26.COV2.S vaccine versus placebo. The rearrangement links TRBV5-1 to TRBJ1-1, with 12 bases matching TRBD1. The receptor comes from a person aged 18-60 years who received the Ad26.COV2.S COVID-19 vaccine or a placebo. CDR3 nucleotides: TGCGCCAGCAGCTTGGCCGGGACAGGGGGCGGGACTGAAGCTTTCTTT. It codes for CASSLAGTGGGTEAFF.